This TCR beta chain was captured in a study of T cell repertoires in cytomegalovirus infection. Study overall: HLA-B-restricted CMV epitopes that are well studied were used alongside recently identified HLA-C-restricted ones. Public TCR beta signatures were indicative of both CMV infection and a matching HLA type.

This clonotype was recorded a few times. Its antigen is undetermined. Overall study results and limits: Ex vivo responses were dominated by HLA-C-restricted CMV-specific TCR beta clonotypes. Accumulated public TCR beta family frequency recognized individuals carrying CMV together with the relevant HLA.

TCRdb passed the reads through MiXCR, listing each CDR3 protein once. The data hold 300,000 or so distinct CDR3 sequences, with 20% to 30% observed a single time. The CDR3 has 14 amino acids. Trimming stripped 0 bases from V and 0 bases from J, with 2 bases between. The V gene's germline CDR1 is LGHNA and CDR2 YSLEER. The chain couples TRBV4-3 to TRBJ1-4; D uncertain. Specimen: cultured PBMCs, collected from culture after CMV antigen stimulation. The TCR was taken from a human donor in good health (CMV status not recorded). Some clones in this sample may be carry-over from other donors' samples. The CDR3 reads CASSQDSTNEKLFF. For the CDR3, the DNA is TGCGCCAGCAGCCAAGATTCAACTAATGAAAAACTGTTTTTT.